Listed below are T cell receptor beta chains from one sample, sequenced in a study of T-cell reconstitution after alpha-beta-depleted transplantation in children. TCRdb used MiXCR to reprocess the PCR reads, holding one entry per CDR3 protein. The table has around 670,000 distinct CDR3 sequences, approximately 14% seen once. Specimen: PBMCs, collected before TCRalphabeta/CD19-depleted stem cell transplant. Receptor source: a girl aged 2 to 9 with congenital amegakaryocytic thrombocytopenia, due to receive a stem cell transplant. CDR3s include the opening cysteine and the closing phenylalanine or tryptophan. D genes are given only for firm matches. Size is stated for part of the rows, as once, few or many counts, or as a class when the clone is expanded.

-	-	TRBV5-5	TRBJ1-1	CASSPQPTAPTEAFF	TGTGCCAGTAGTCCCCAGCCGACAGCTCCCACTGAAGCTTTCTTT
-	many	TRBV29-1	TRBJ1-2	CSVKTGGYTF	TGCAGCGTCAAGACTGGTGGCTACACCTTC
TRBD2	many	TRBV5-1	TRBJ2-7	CASTATSGNYEQYF	TGCGCCAGCACAGCCACTAGCGGAAACTACGAGCAGTACTTC
TRBD2	many	TRBV7-8	TRBJ2-1	CASSLPLAGGMVNEQFF	TGTGCCAGCAGCCTACCCCTAGCGGGAGGGATGGTAAATGAGCAGTTCTTC
TRBD2	many	TRBV20-1	TRBJ2-1	CSARDPSGSTDEQFF	TGCAGTGCTAGAGATCCTAGCGGGAGTACGGATGAGCAGTTCTTC
TRBD2	few	TRBV10-2	TRBJ2-7	CASSDSGRASHEQYF	TGCGCCAGCAGTGATAGCGGGAGGGCCTCCCACGAGCAGTACTTC
TRBD2	few	TRBV3-1	TRBJ2-2	CASSQLYSGRKATGELFF	TGTGCCAGCAGCCAGCTCTATAGCGGGAGGAAGGCCACCGGGGAGCTGTTTTTT
-	many	TRBV3-1	TRBJ2-1	CASSQGASRNEQFF	TGTGCCAGCAGCCAAGGGGCTAGCCGCAATGAGCAGTTCTTC
-	few	TRBV5-1	TRBJ2-7	CASSLGQGQYEQYF	TGCGCCAGCAGCTTGGGGCAAGGACAGTACGAGCAGTACTTC
-	few	TRBV18	TRBJ2-6	CASSPRQTGANVLTF	TGTGCCAGCTCTCCTAGACAAACTGGGGCCAACGTCCTGACTTTC
-	-	TRBV29-1	TRBJ2-7	CSVEEAGYEQYF	TGCAGCGTTGAGGAGGCAGGCTACGAGCAGTACTTC
TRBD2	-	TRBV13	TRBJ2-7	CASSPTSGRSYEQYF	TGTGCCAGCAGCCCAACTAGCGGGAGGTCCTACGAGCAGTACTTC
TRBD1	few	TRBV12-3/TRBV12-4	TRBJ2-5	CASRATGGETQYF	TGTGCCAGCAGGGCAACAGGGGGGGAGACCCAGTACTTC
-	many	TRBV29-1	TRBJ2-7	CSVEDAVARPYEQYF	TGCAGCGTTGAAGATGCGGTCGCTCGTCCCTACGAGCAGTACTTC
-	-	TRBV29-1	TRBJ2-1	CSVVADDSYNEQFF	TGCAGCGTTGTCGCGGACGACTCCTACAATGAGCAGTTCTTC
-	many	TRBV20-1	TRBJ2-7	CSAGGLGAQYEQYF	TGCAGTGCTGGGGGCCTGGGGGCTCAATACGAGCAGTACTTC
TRBD2	-	TRBV29-1	TRBJ2-1	CSAGGFEQFF	TGCAGCGCGGGGGGTTTTGAGCAGTTCTTC
TRBD2	many	TRBV6-5	TRBJ2-7	CASVSSGGTNEQYF	TGTGCCAGCGTCTCTAGCGGGGGAACGAACGAGCAGTACTTC
TRBD2	many	TRBV10-3	TRBJ2-3	CAISPGLAGNTDTQYF	TGTGCCATCAGTCCGGGACTAGCGGGGAACACAGATACGCAGTATTTT
-	many	TRBV27	TRBJ1-1	CASSFSPNTEAFF	TGTGCCAGCAGTTTTTCCCCGAACACTGAAGCTTTCTTT
-	many	TRBV5-1	TRBJ2-3	CASSPPGVLTDTQYF	TGCGCCAGCAGCCCGCCGGGTGTCCTCACAGATACGCAGTATTTT
-	few	TRBV20-1	TRBJ2-3	CSNAAGPADTQYF	TGCAGTAACGCCGCCGGGCCGGCAGATACGCAGTATTTT
-	many	TRBV5-1	TRBJ2-2	CASSLGREFTGELFF	TGCGCCAGCAGCCTCGGTCGGGAATTCACCGGGGAGCTGTTTTTT
-	-	TRBV2	TRBJ2-3	CASSVETDTQYF	TGTGCCAGCAGTGTGGAGACAGATACGCAGTATTTT
-	-	TRBV5-1	TRBJ1-1	CASSLMGGDTEAFF	TGCGCCAGCAGCTTGATGGGAGGCGACACTGAAGCTTTCTTT
-	few	TRBV15	TRBJ2-1	CATSREALASSYNEQFF	TGTGCCACCAGCAGAGAAGCTCTAGCTAGCTCCTACAATGAGCAGTTCTTC
-	many	TRBV5-1	TRBJ2-2	CASNAPNTGELFF	TGCGCCAGCAACGCGCCGAACACCGGGGAGCTGTTTTTT
-	many	TRBV12-3/TRBV12-4	TRBJ2-1	CASSPWTDEEQFF	TGTGCCAGCAGTCCCTGGACGGACGAGGAGCAGTTCTTC
-	many	TRBV20-1	TRBJ1-6	CSARVGGYNSPLHF	TGCAGTGCGCGGGTGGGGGGCTATAATTCACCCCTCCACTTT
-	many	TRBV5-1	TRBJ2-7	CASSLEGIYEQYF	TGCGCCAGCAGCTTGGAAGGGATTTACGAGCAGTACTTC
TRBD2	-	TRBV4-2	TRBJ2-5	CASSREGSDYQETQYF	TGTGCCAGCAGCCGGGAGGGGTCGGATTACCAAGAGACCCAGTACTTC
-	-	TRBV18	TRBJ1-1	CASSPQGFDTEAFF	TGTGCCAGCTCACCCCAGGGTTTCGACACTGAAGCTTTCTTT
TRBD2	-	TRBV20-1	TRBJ2-2	CSAPGSGGGELFF	TGCAGTGCTCCGGGTAGCGGGGGCGGGGAGCTGTTTTTT
-	many	TRBV7-9	TRBJ2-2	CASSLINTGELFF	TGTGCCAGCAGCTTGATCAACACCGGGGAGCTGTTTTTT
-	many	TRBV20-1	TRBJ2-7	CSATSGVDYEQYF	TGCAGTGCCACGAGCGGAGTGGACTACGAGCAGTACTTC
TRBD2	few	TRBV4-1	TRBJ2-1	CASSQGPGAGGEQFF	TGCGCCAGCAGCCAAGGGCCCGGAGCGGGAGGTGAGCAGTTCTTC
-	many	TRBV12-3/TRBV12-4	TRBJ2-7	CASSFRQLEGEQYF	TGTGCCAGCAGTTTTAGGCAGCTGGAGGGGGAGCAGTACTTC
TRBD2	many	TRBV5-1	TRBJ2-1	CASSLARLAGGNEQFF	TGCGCCAGCAGCTTGGCGAGACTAGCGGGCGGCAATGAGCAGTTCTTC
-	-	TRBV7-9	TRBJ2-7	CASRSLESSYEQYF	TGTGCCAGCAGATCCCTGGAGTCCTCCTACGAGCAGTACTTC
TRBD2	many	TRBV29-1	TRBJ2-1	CSVGLVLSYNEQFF	TGCAGCGTCGGACTAGTTCTTTCCTACAATGAGCAGTTCTTC
TRBD2	few	TRBV27	TRBJ2-7	CASSQQSGKRYEQYF	TGTGCCAGCAGTCAACAAAGCGGGAAAAGGTACGAGCAGTACTTC
-	-	TRBV3-1	TRBJ2-5	CASSQDLGGKETQYF	TGTGCCAGCAGCCAAGATTTGGGCGGCAAAGAGACCCAGTACTTC
TRBD2	many	TRBV29-1	TRBJ2-2	CSAVGLASENTGELFF	TGCAGCGCAGTCGGACTAGCTTCGGAGAACACCGGGGAGCTGTTTTTT
-	-	TRBV10-3	TRBJ2-5	CAISVGAGEETQYF	TGTGCCATCAGTGTAGGGGCAGGGGAAGAGACCCAGTACTTC
-	-	TRBV7-9	TRBJ2-3	CASKGPGRSTTDTQYF	TGTGCCAGTAAAGGACCGGGACGGAGTACCACAGATACGCAGTATTTT
TRBD2	many	TRBV11-3	TRBJ2-1	CASSLGGRVFDEQFF	TGTGCCAGCAGCTTAGGCGGGAGGGTGTTCGATGAGCAGTTCTTC
-	-	TRBV19	TRBJ2-4	CASSSRQAKNIQYF	TGTGCCAGTAGTTCGCGGCAGGCCAAAAACATTCAGTACTTC
-	many	TRBV5-8	TRBJ2-7	CASSLGARGYEQYF	TGTGCCAGCAGCTTGGGGGCTAGGGGCTACGAGCAGTACTTC
-	-	TRBV20-1	TRBJ1-1	CSARVYRSEAFF	TGCAGTGCTAGAGTCTACAGGTCTGAAGCTTTCTTT
TRBD2	-	TRBV15	TRBJ2-3	CATSRDRGLAGYYTDTQYF	TGTGCCACCAGCAGAGATCGGGGACTAGCGGGTTATTACACAGATACGCAGTATTTT
-	many	TRBV20-1	TRBJ1-1	CSARIRIGGAMNTEAFF	TGCAGTGCTAGAATTCGGATCGGGGGGGCGATGAACACTGAAGCTTTCTTT
-	once	TRBV7-7	TRBJ1-1	CASSLVWGTGSVEAFF	TGTGCCAGCAGCTTAGTTTGGGGAACAGGGAGCGTCGAGGCTTTCTTT
-	many	TRBV5-6	TRBJ2-7	CASTYLGREQYF	TGTGCCAGCACCTATCTAGGTCGCGAGCAGTACTTC